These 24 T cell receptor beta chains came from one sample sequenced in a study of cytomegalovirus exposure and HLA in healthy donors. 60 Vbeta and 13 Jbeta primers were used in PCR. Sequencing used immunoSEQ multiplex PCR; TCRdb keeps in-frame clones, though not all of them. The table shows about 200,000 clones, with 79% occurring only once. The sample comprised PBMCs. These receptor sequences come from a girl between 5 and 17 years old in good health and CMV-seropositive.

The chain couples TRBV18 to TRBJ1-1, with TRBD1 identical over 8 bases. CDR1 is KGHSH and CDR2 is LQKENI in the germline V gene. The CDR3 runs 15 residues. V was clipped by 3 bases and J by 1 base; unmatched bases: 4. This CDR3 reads CASSPNRGENTEAFF. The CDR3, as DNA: TGTGCCAGCTCACCGAACAGGGGGGAGAACACTGAAGCTTTCTTT.

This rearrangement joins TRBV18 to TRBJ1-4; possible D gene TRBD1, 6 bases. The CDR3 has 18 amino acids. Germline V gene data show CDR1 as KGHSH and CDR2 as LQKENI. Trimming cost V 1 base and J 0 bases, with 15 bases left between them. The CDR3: CASSPQNTGTATNEKLFF. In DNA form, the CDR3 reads TGTGCCAGCTCACCACAAAATACAGGGACCGCAACTAATGAAAAACTGTTTTTT.

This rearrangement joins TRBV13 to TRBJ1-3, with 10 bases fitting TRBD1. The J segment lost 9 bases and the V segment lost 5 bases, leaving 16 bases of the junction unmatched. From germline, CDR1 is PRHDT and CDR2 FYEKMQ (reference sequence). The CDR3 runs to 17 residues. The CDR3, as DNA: TGTGCCAGCAGCACCACCGGGGGGGACAGGGGCCGGTTCACCATATATTTT. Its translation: CASSTTGGDRGRFTIYF.

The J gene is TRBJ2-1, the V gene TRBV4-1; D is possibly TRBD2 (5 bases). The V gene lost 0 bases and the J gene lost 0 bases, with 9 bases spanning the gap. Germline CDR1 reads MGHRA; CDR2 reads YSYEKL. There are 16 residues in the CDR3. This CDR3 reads CASSQDKRSSYNEQFF. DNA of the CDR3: TGCGCCAGCAGCCAAGATAAGCGGAGCTCCTACAATGAGCAGTTCTTC.

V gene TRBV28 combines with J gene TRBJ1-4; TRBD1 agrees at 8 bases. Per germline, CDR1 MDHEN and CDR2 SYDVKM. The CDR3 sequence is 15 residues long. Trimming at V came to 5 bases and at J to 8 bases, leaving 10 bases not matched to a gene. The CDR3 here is CASSGDRGSGEKLFF. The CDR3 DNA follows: TGTGCCAGCAGTGGAGACAGGGGTTCTGGAGAAAAACTGTTTTTT. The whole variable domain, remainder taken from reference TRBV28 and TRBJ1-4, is DVKVTQSSRYLVKRTGEKVFLECVQDMDHENMFWYRQDPGLGLRLIYFSYDVKMKEKGDIPEGYSVSREKKERFSLILESASTNQTSMYLCASSGDRGSGEKLFFGSGTQLSVL.

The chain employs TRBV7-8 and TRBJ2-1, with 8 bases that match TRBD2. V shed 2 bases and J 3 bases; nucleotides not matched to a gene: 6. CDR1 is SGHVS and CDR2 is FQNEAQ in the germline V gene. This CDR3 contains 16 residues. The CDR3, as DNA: TGTGCCAGCAGCTTAATTACGGCGGGGGGCTACAATGAGCAGTTCTTC. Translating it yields CASSLITAGGYNEQFF.

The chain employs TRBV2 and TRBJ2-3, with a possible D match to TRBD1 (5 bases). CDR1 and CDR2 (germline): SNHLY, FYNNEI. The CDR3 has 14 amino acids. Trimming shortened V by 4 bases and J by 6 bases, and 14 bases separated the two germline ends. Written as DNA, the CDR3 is TGTGCCAGCAGTGGCCAAAGGGGCAGGGATACGCAGTATTTT. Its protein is CASSGQRGRDTQYF.

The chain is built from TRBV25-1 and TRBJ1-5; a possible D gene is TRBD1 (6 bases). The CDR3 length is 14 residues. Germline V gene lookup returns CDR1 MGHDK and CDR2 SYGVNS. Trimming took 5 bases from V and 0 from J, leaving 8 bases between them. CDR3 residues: CASSIGGSNQPQHF. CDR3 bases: TGTGCCAGCAGTATAGGGGGTAGCAATCAGCCCCAGCATTTT. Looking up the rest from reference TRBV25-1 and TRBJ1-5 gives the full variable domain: EADIYQTPRYLVIGTGKKITLECSQTMGHDKMYWYQQDPGMELHLIHYSYGVNSTEKGDLSSESTVSRIRTEHFPLTLESARPSHTSQYLCASSIGGSNQPQHFGDGTRLSIL.

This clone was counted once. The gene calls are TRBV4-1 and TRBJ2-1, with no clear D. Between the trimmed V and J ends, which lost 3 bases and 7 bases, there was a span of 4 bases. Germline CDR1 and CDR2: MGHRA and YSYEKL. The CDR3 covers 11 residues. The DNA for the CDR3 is TGCGCCAGCAGCCAGTATAATGAGCAGTTCTTC. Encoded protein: CASSQYNEQFF.

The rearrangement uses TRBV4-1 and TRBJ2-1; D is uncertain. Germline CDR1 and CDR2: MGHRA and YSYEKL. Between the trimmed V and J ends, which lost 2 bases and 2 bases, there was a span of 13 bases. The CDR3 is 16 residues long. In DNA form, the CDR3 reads TGCGCCAGCAGCCAAATCTCCTTCGTTGCCTACAATGAGCAGTTCTTC. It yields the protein CASSQISFVAYNEQFF.

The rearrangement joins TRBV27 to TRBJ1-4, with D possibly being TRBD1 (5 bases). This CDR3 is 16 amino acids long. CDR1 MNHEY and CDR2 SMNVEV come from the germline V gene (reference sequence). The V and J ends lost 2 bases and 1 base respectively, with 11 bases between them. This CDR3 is CASSLSYQGTNEKLFF. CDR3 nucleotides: TGTGCCAGCAGTTTAAGTTACCAGGGAACTAATGAAAAACTGTTTTTT.

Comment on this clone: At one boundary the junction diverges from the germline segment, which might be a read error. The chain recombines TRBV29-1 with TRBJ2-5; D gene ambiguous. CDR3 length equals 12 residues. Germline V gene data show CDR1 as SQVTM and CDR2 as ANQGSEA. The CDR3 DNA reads TGCAGCGTTGTGGCAGACAAAGAGATCCAGTACTTC. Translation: CSVVADKEIQYF.

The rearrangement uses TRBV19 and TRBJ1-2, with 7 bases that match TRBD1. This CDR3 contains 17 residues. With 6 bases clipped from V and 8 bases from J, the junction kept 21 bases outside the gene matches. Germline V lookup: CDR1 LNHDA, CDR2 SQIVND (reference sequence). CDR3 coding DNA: TGTGCCAGTAGCGAGGGACAGCCATTACCTACCACGGAGGGCTACACCTTC. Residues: CASSEGQPLPTTEGYTF.

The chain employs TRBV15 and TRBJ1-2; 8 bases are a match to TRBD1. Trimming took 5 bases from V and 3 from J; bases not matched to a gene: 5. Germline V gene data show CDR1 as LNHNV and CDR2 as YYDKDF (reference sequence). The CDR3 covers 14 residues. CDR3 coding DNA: TGTGCCACCAGCCCACAGGGGGGGGACTATGGCTACACCTTC. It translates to CATSPQGGDYGYTF. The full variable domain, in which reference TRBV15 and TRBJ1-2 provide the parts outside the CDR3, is DAMVIQNPRYQVTQFGKPVTLSCSQTLNHNVMYWYQQKSSQAPKLLFHYYDKDFNNEADTPDNFQSRRPNTSFCFLDIRSPGLGDTAMYLCATSPQGGDYGYTFGSGTRLTVV.

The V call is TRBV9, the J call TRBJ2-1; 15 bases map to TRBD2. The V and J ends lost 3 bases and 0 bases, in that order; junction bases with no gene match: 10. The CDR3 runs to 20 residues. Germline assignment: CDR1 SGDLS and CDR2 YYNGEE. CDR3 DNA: TGTGCCAGCAGCGCTCCCGGGACTAGCGGGGGGTCCGCCTCCTACAATGAGCAGTTCTTC. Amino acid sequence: CASSAPGTSGGSASYNEQFF.

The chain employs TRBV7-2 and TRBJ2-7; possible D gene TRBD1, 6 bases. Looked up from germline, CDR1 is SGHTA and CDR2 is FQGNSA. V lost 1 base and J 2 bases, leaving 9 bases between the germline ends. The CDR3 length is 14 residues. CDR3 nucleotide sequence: TGTGCCAGCAGCTTAGATACAGGGACCTACGAGCAGTACTTC. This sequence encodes CASSLDTGTYEQYF.

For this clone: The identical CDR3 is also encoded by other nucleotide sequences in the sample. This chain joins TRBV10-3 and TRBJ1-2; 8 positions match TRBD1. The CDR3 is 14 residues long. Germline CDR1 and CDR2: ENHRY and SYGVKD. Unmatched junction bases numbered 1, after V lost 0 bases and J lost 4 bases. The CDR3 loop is CAISESDRGYGYTF. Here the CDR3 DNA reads TGTGCCATCAGTGAGTCCGACAGGGGCTATGGCTACACCTTC.

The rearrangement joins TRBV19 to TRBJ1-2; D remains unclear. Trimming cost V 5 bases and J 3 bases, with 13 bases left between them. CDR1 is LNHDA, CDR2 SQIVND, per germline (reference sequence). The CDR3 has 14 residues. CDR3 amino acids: CASSPFLGDYGYTF. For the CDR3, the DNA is TGTGCCAGTAGTCCGTTCCTGGGAGACTATGGCTACACCTTC. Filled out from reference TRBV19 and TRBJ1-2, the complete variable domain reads DGGITQSPKYLFRKEGQNVTLSCEQNLNHDAMYWYRQDPGQGLRLIYYSQIVNDFQKGDIAEGYSVSREKKESFPLTVTSAQKNPTAFYLCASSPFLGDYGYTFGSGTRLTVV.

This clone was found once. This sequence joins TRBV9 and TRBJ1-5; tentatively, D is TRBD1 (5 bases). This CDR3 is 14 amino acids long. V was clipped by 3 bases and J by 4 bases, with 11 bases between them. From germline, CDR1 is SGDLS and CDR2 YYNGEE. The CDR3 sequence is CASSARGKNQPQHF. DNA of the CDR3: TGTGCCAGCAGCGCACGGGGGAAAAATCAGCCCCAGCATTTT. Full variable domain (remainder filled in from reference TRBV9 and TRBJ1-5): DSGVTQTPKHLITATGQRVTLRCSPRSGDLSVYWYQQSLDQGLQFLIQYYNGEERAKGNILERFSAQQFPDLHSELNLSSLELGDSALYFCASSARGKNQPQHFGDGTRLSIL.

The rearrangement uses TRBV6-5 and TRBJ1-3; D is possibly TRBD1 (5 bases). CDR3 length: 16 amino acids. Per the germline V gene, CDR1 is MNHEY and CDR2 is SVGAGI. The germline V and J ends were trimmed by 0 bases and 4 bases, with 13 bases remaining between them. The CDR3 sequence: CASSYSGGLGGNTIYF. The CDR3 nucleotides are TGTGCCAGCAGTTACTCCGGGGGATTAGGAGGAAACACCATATATTTT.

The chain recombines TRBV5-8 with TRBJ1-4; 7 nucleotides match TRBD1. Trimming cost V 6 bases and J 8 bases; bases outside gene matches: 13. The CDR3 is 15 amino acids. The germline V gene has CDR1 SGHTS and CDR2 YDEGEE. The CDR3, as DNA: TGTGCCAGCACCATTGGCGGTACAGGGGAGGAAAAACTGTTTTTT. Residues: CASTIGGTGEEKLFF.

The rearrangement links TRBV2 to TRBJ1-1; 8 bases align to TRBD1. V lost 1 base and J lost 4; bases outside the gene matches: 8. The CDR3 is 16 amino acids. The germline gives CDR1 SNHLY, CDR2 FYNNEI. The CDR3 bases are TGTGCCAGCAGTGAAGTGACAGGGGCCCGGGCCACTGAAGCTTTCTTT. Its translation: CASSEVTGARATEAFF.

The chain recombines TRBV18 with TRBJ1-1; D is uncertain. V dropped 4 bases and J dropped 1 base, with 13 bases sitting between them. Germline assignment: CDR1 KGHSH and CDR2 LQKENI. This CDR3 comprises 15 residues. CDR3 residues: CASSRSAGTNTEAFF. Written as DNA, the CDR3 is TGTGCCAGCTCACGGTCAGCGGGAACGAACACTGAAGCTTTCTTT.

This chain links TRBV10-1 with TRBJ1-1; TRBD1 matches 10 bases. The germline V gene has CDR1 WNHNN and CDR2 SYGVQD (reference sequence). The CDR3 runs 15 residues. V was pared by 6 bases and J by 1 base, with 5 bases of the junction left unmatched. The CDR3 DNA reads TGCGCCAGCAGGGGACAGGGGTTGGGGAACACTGAAGCTTTCTTT. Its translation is CASRGQGLGNTEAFF.